The 12 T cell receptor beta chains below all came from one sample that was sequenced in a study of blood T cell repertoires in COVID-19. TCRdb keeps only in-frame clones here, not all; method: immunoSEQ multiplex PCR. The repertoire holds approximately 340,000 clones, with approximately 90% as singletons. The sample consisted of PBMCs or T cells enriched from blood (not recorded which). All receptors derive from a woman in her thirties or forties who had been exposed to COVID-19.

This clone appeared a few times. The sample carries other DNA sequences with the same CDR3. This chain uses TRBV27 with TRBJ1-1; possible D gene TRBD1, 5 bases. The CDR3 is made up of 13 amino acids. The germline CDR1 and CDR2 sequences are MNHEY and SMNVEV (reference sequence). V dropped 4 bases and J dropped 5 bases, with 11 bases sitting between them. The CDR3 DNA reads as TGTGCCAGCAGTTCCCGGGGGGGAACTGAAGCTTTCTTT. It translates to CASSSRGGTEAFF.

The genes are TRBV11-3 and TRBJ2-3; D unclear. The CDR3 totals 13 residues. Deletions cut 2 bases from V and 5 bases from J, with 8 bases between. Looked up from germline, CDR1 is SGHNT and CDR2 is YENEEA. The CDR3 is CASSLLRVDTQYF. The CDR3 DNA follows: TGTGCCAGCAGCTTACTTCGGGTAGATACGCAGTATTTT.

V and J are TRBV11-3 and TRBJ2-7; D ambiguous. The germline gives CDR1 SGHNT, CDR2 YENEEA. V shed 1 base and J shed 3 bases, with 7 bases lying between them. The CDR3 runs 13 residues. The CDR3 region has the DNA TGTGCCAGCAGCTTAGGGCCACGCTACGAGCAGTACTTC. Its translation: CASSLGPRYEQYF.

The genes are TRBV7-2 and TRBJ2-2; possibly TRBD2 for D (5 bases). The CDR3 runs 15 residues. V gave up 1 base and J gave up 1 base, with 7 bases separating them. Germline V gene data show CDR1 as SGHTA and CDR2 as FQGNSA. The CDR3 sequence is CASSLEAVNTGELFF. CDR3 bases: TGTGCCAGCAGCTTAGAAGCGGTGAACACCGGGGAGCTGTTTTTT.

This clone occurred a few times. J is TRBJ2-3 and V is TRBV5-6; 9 positions agree with TRBD2. In germline, CDR1 is SGHDT, CDR2 YYEEEE. The CDR3 runs 16 residues. With 2 bases clipped from V and 1 base from J, the junction kept 5 bases outside the gene matches. CDR3 DNA: TGTGCCAGCAGCTTTATCGCTAGCGGGGGCACAGATACGCAGTATTTT. Residues: CASSFIASGGTDTQYF.

The chain is built from TRBV5-4 and TRBJ1-4; D ambiguous. CDR1 is SGHNT, CDR2 YYREEE, per germline (reference sequence). This CDR3 contains 11 residues. V lost 5 bases and J 5 bases, leaving 4 bases between the germline ends. The CDR3 sequence is CASRHNEKLFF. CDR3 nucleotide sequence: TGTGCCAGCAGACACAATGAAAAACTGTTTTTT. Based on the CDR3 plus reference TRBV5-4 and TRBJ1-4, the full variable domain is ETGVTQSPTHLIKTRGQQVTLRCSSQSGHNTVSWYQQALGQGPQFIFQYYREEENGRGNFPPRFSGLQFPNYSSELNVNALELDDSALYLCASRHNEKLFFGSGTQLSVL.

The V call is TRBV30, the J call TRBJ1-2; D is possibly TRBD1 (5 bases). The CDR3 is made up of 13 amino acids. From germline, CDR1 is GTSNPN and CDR2 SVGIG (reference sequence). Trimming shortened V by 8 bases and J by 2 bases, and 15 bases separated the two germline ends. The CDR3 DNA reads TGTGCCAGACTAGACAGCCGAAACTATGGCTACACCTTC. It translates to CARLDSRNYGYTF. The full variable domain, its missing parts supplied by reference TRBV30 and TRBJ1-2, is SQTIHQWPATLVQPVGSPLSLECTVEGTSNPNLYWYRQAAGRGLQLLFYSVGIGQISSEVPQNLSASRPQDRQFILSSKKLLLSDSGFYLCARLDSRNYGYTFGSGTRLTVV.

This clone was recorded once. The CDR3 loop reads CASSLLAGDLETQYF. CDR3 DNA: TGTGCCAGCAGCTTGCTAGCGGGAGATTTAGAGACCCAGTACTTC. The rearrangement uses TRBV11-3 and TRBJ2-5; 10 bases are a match to TRBD2. CDR3 size: 15 residues. Germline V gives CDR1 SGHNT, CDR2 YENEEA. J gave up 4 bases and V 3 bases, and 5 bases lay outside the gene matches.

V and J are TRBV9 and TRBJ2-1; 8 bases line up with TRBD2. The CDR3 is made up of 14 amino acids. The trim removed 0 bases at V and 7 bases at J, leaving 3 bases unmatched. Germline V gene data show CDR1 as SGDLS and CDR2 as YYNGEE. The CDR3 loop is CASSVGKRENEQFF. CDR3 bases: TGTGCCAGCAGCGTAGGAAAGCGGGAGAATGAGCAGTTCTTC.

This clone has only one observation. The chain couples TRBV6-5 to TRBJ1-2, with 8 positions matching TRBD1. The CDR3 covers 15 residues. The germline gives CDR1 MNHEY, CDR2 SVGAGI. The V gene end was trimmed by 0 bases and the J gene end by 5 bases; junction bases not matched to a gene: 5. This CDR3 is CASSYSNQGAYGYTF. CDR3 bases: TGTGCCAGCAGTTACTCGAACCAGGGGGCGTATGGCTACACCTTC.

The rearrangement joins TRBV20-1 to TRBJ2-1; 7 bases fit TRBD1. The length of the CDR3 is 13 residues. V gave up 3 bases and J gave up 8 bases; unmatched junction bases: 7. Germline V gives CDR1 DFQATT, CDR2 SNEGSKA (reference sequence). The CDR3 reads CSASFGRGYEQFF. In nucleotides, the CDR3 is TGCAGTGCTAGTTTCGGCAGGGGGTATGAGCAGTTCTTC.

The chain uses TRBV5-6 and TRBJ1-5, with unresolved D. V lost 4 bases to trimming and J lost 2 bases, with 7 bases between them. This CDR3 is built from 13 residues. From germline, CDR1 is SGHDT and CDR2 YYEEEE. CDR3 DNA: TGTGCCAGCAGCGTCGGGGGCAATCAGCCCCAGCATTTT. Translating it yields CASSVGGNQPQHF.